The rows below give T cell receptor beta chains drawn from one sample of a study of breast tumors, draining lymph nodes, adjacent tissues. Using its own MiXCR run on the multiplex PCR reads, TCRdb lists one record per CDR3 protein. The sample shows 200,000 to 250,000 distinct CDR3 sequences, under 40% of them seen only once. Sequenced sample: axillary lymph node tissue. Source of these receptors: a female donor with breast cancer. Some clones in this sample may be carry-over from other donors' samples. CDR3s include the opening cysteine and the closing phenylalanine or tryptophan. Each record gives: V gene, D gene, J gene, CDR3 length, CDR3 protein. D genes are given only for firm matches.

V gene: TRBV20-1
D gene: TRBD1
J gene: TRBJ2-5
CDR3 length: 21
CDR3 protein: CSANARIGSWYGFRGHGTQYF

V gene: TRBV15
D gene: NA
J gene: TRBJ2-6
CDR3 length: 15
CDR3 protein: CATSRDRQGANVLTF

V gene: TRBV2
D gene: TRBD1
J gene: TRBJ1-1
CDR3 length: 15
CDR3 protein: CASSLTGGVNTEAFF

V gene: TRBV20-1
D gene: TRBD1
J gene: TRBJ2-2
CDR3 length: 15
CDR3 protein: CSASHGTANTGELFF

V gene: TRBV7-9
D gene: NA
J gene: TRBJ2-7
CDR3 length: 12
CDR3 protein: CASSLQRPEQYF

V gene: TRBV7-9
D gene: TRBD2
J gene: TRBJ2-1
CDR3 length: 15
CDR3 protein: CASRTGLEGYNEQFF

V gene: TRBV30
D gene: NA
J gene: TRBJ1-2
CDR3 length: 13
CDR3 protein: CASSDRVDYGYTF

V gene: TRBV7-2
D gene: NA
J gene: TRBJ2-2
CDR3 length: 16
CDR3 protein: CASSLEGRGYTGELFF

V gene: TRBV7-2
D gene: NA
J gene: TRBJ1-5
CDR3 length: 14
CDR3 protein: CASSPSGENQPQHF

V gene: TRBV20-1
D gene: NA
J gene: TRBJ1-2
CDR3 length: 15
CDR3 protein: CSARAPSGANYGYTF

V gene: TRBV5-4
D gene: NA
J gene: TRBJ2-5
CDR3 length: 15
CDR3 protein: CASSLAGGGEETQYF

V gene: TRBV7-8
D gene: NA
J gene: TRBJ1-4
CDR3 length: 16
CDR3 protein: CASSLGVNLNNEKLFF

V gene: TRBV9
D gene: NA
J gene: TRBJ1-4
CDR3 length: 14
CDR3 protein: CASSVGGIGEKLFF

V gene: TRBV9
D gene: NA
J gene: TRBJ1-5
CDR3 length: 14
CDR3 protein: CASRGGQINQPQHF

V gene: TRBV7-2
D gene: NA
J gene: TRBJ2-5
CDR3 length: 15
CDR3 protein: CASSLASGGQETQYF

V gene: TRBV12-3/TRBV12-4
D gene: TRBD1
J gene: TRBJ1-5
CDR3 length: 15
CDR3 protein: CASSFLGTGDQPQHF

V gene: TRBV28
D gene: TRBD1
J gene: TRBJ2-7
CDR3 length: 15
CDR3 protein: CASSVSGTGIYEQYF

V gene: TRBV29-1
D gene: TRBD2
J gene: TRBJ2-3
CDR3 length: 16
CDR3 protein: CSVDGLAGGPPDTQYF

V gene: TRBV7-9
D gene: TRBD1
J gene: TRBJ1-1
CDR3 length: 16
CDR3 protein: CASSPVGQQLNTEAFF

V gene: TRBV5-6
D gene: TRBD2
J gene: TRBJ2-1
CDR3 length: 15
CDR3 protein: CASSLLADGDNEQFF

V gene: TRBV25-1
D gene: NA
J gene: TRBJ1-6
CDR3 length: 12
CDR3 protein: CASRTAGGPLHF

V gene: TRBV20-1
D gene: TRBD1
J gene: TRBJ2-4
CDR3 length: 14
CDR3 protein: CSAHATGTGNIQYF

V gene: TRBV19
D gene: TRBD1
J gene: TRBJ2-5
CDR3 length: 14
CDR3 protein: CARTSGTVQETQYF

V gene: TRBV20-1
D gene: NA
J gene: TRBJ2-3
CDR3 length: 14
CDR3 protein: CSAVPTAGTDTQYF

V gene: TRBV7-9
D gene: NA
J gene: TRBJ1-4
CDR3 length: 15
CDR3 protein: CASSLKTAFNEKLFF

V gene: TRBV9
D gene: NA
J gene: TRBJ1-2
CDR3 length: 13
CDR3 protein: CASSSGTSGSYTF

V gene: TRBV2
D gene: NA
J gene: TRBJ1-2
CDR3 length: 16
CDR3 protein: CASSEDGGLRGNGYTF

V gene: TRBV20-1
D gene: NA
J gene: TRBJ2-3
CDR3 length: 15
CDR3 protein: CSAAGLSGNTDTQYF

V gene: TRBV12-3/TRBV12-4
D gene: TRBD1
J gene: TRBJ1-2
CDR3 length: 18
CDR3 protein: CASSFALGRTGANYGYTF

V gene: TRBV5-8
D gene: NA
J gene: TRBJ2-7
CDR3 length: 13
CDR3 protein: CASAPYPDYEQYF

V gene: TRBV28
D gene: TRBD1
J gene: TRBJ2-3
CDR3 length: 12
CDR3 protein: CASGTGTDTQYF

V gene: TRBV7-6
D gene: NA
J gene: TRBJ1-3
CDR3 length: 15
CDR3 protein: CASSPGPNSGNTIYF

V gene: TRBV5-1
D gene: TRBD1
J gene: TRBJ1-6
CDR3 length: 14
CDR3 protein: CASSVTGIASPLHF

V gene: TRBV19
D gene: NA
J gene: TRBJ1-6
CDR3 length: 14
CDR3 protein: CARPISGLNSPLHF

V gene: TRBV7-2
D gene: TRBD2
J gene: TRBJ2-1
CDR3 length: 18
CDR3 protein: CASSMLAGRGRRYNEQFF